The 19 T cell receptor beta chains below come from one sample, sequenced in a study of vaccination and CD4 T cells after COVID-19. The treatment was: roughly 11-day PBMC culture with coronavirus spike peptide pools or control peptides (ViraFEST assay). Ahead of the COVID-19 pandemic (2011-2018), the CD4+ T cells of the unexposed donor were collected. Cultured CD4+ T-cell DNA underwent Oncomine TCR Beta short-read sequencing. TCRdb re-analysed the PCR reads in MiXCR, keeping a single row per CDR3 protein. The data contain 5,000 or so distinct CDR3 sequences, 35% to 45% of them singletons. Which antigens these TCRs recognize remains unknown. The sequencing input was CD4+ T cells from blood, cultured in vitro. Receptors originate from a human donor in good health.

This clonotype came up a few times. CDR3 DNA sequence: TGTGCCAGCACCCGGGACAGTTCAAATTCACCCCTCCACTTT. Encoded protein: CASTRDSSNSPLHF. This sequence joins TRBV6-1 and TRBJ1-6, with 7 bases matching TRBD1. V lost 7 bases, J lost 7 bases, and 7 bases stayed unmatched. The germline V gene has CDR1 MNHNS and CDR2 SASEGT. CDR3 length equals 14 residues.

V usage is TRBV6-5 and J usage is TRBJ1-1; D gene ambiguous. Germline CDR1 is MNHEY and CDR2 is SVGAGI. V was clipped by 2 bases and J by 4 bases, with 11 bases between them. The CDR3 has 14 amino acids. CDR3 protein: CASSYKAGFTEAFF. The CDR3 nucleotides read TGTGCCAGCAGTTACAAGGCGGGCTTCACTGAAGCTTTCTTT.

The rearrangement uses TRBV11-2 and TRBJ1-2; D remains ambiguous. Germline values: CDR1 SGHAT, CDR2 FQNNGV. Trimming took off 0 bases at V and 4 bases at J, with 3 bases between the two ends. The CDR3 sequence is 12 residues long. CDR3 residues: CASSLDGYGYTF. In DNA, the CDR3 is TGTGCCAGCAGCTTAGACGGCTATGGCTACACCTTC.

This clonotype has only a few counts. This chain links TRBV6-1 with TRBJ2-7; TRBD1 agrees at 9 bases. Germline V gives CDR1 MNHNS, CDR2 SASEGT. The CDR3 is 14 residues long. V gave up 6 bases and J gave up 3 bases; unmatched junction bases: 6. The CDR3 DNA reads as TGTGCCAGCAGCGTCGGGACAGGGCTCTACGAGCAGTACTTC. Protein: CASSVGTGLYEQYF.

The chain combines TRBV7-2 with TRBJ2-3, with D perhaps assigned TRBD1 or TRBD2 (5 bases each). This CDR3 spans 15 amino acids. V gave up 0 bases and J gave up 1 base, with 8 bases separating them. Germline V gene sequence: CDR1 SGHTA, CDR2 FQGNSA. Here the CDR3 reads CASSLAGDRTDTQYF. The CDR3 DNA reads TGTGCCAGCAGCTTAGCGGGGGACCGCACAGATACGCAGTATTTT.

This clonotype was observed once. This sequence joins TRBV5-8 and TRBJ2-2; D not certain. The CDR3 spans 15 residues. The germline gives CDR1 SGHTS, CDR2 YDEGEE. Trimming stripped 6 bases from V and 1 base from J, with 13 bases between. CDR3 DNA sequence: TGTGCCAGCAAGCACGGAACTGGGAACACCGGGGAGCTGTTTTTT. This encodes CASKHGTGNTGELFF.

The CDR3 DNA sequence: TGCAGCGCACAGAGCGGGGTGGACTATGGCTACACCTTC. This translates into CSAQSGVDYGYTF. The chain carries TRBV29-1 and TRBJ1-2; D unclear. CDR1 and CDR2 (germline): SQVTM, ANQGSEA. The V end was cut by 7 bases, the J end by 3 bases, with 15 bases between. The CDR3 consists of 13 residues. Full variable domain (remainder filled in from reference TRBV29-1 and TRBJ1-2): SAVISQKPSRDICQRGTSLTIQCQVDSQVTMMFWYRQQPGQSLTLIATANQGSEATYESGFVIDKFPISRPNLTFSTLTVSNMSPEDSSIYLCSAQSGVDYGYTFGSGTRLTVV.

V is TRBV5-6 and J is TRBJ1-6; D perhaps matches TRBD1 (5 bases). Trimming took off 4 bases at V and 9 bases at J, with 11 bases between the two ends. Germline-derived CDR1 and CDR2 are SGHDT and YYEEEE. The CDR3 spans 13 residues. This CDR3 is CASSTGTVSPLHF. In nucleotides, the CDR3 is TGTGCCAGCAGCACCGGGACGGTTTCACCCCTCCACTTT.

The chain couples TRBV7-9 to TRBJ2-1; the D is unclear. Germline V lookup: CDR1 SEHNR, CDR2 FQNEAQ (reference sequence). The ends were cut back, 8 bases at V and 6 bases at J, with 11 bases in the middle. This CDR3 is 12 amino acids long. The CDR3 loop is CASSNQVNEQFF. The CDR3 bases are TGTGCCAGCTCCAACCAGGTCAATGAGCAGTTCTTC.

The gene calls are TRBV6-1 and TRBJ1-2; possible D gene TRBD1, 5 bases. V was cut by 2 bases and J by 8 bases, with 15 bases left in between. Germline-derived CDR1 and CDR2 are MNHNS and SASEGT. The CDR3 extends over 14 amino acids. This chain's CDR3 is CASSENRVGLGYTF. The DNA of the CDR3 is TGTGCCAGCAGTGAAAACCGGGTGGGACTCGGCTACACCTTC.

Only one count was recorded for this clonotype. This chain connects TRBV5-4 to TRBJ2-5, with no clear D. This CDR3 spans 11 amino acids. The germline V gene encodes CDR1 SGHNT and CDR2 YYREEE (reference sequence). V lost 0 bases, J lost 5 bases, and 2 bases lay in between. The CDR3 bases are TGTGCCAGCAGCTTGGAGGAGACCCAGTACTTC. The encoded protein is CASSLEETQYF.

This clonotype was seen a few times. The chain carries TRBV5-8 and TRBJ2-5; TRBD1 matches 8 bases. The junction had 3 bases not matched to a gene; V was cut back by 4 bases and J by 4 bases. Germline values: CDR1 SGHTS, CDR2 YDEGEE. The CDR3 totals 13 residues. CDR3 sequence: CASSPGQGETQYF. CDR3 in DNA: TGTGCCAGCAGCCCTGGACAGGGAGAGACCCAGTACTTC.

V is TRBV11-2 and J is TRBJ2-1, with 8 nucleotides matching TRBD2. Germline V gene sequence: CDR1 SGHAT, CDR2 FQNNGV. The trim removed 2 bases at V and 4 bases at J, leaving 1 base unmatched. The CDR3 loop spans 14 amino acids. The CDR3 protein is CASSLPGGYNEQFF. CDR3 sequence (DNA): TGTGCCAGCAGCTTACCGGGGGGGTACAATGAGCAGTTCTTC.

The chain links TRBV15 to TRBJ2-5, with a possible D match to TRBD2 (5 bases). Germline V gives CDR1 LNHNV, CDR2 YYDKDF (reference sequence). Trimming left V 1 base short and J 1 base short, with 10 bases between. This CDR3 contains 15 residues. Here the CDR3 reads CATSRALVPQETQYF. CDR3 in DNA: TGTGCCACCAGCAGAGCACTAGTCCCCCAAGAGACCCAGTACTTC. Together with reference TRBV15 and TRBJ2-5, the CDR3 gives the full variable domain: DAMVIQNPRYQVTQFGKPVTLSCSQTLNHNVMYWYQQKSSQAPKLLFHYYDKDFNNEADTPDNFQSRRPNTSFCFLDIRSPGLGDTAMYLCATSRALVPQETQYFGPGTRLLVL.

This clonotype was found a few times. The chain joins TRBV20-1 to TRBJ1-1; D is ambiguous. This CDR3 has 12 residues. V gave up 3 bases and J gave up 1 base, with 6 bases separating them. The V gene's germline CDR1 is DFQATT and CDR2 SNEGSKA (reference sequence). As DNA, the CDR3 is TGCAGTGCTAGTGAATGGAACACTGAAGCTTTCTTT. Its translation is CSASEWNTEAFF.

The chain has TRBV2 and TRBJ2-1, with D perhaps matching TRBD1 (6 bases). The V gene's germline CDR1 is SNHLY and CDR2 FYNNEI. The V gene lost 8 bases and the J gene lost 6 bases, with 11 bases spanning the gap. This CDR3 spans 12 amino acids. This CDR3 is CASEGQPNEQFF. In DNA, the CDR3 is TGTGCCAGCGAAGGACAGCCCAATGAGCAGTTCTTC. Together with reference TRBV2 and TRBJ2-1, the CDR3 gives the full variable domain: EPEVTQTPSHQVTQMGQEVILRCVPISNHLYFYWYRQILGQKVEFLVSFYNNEISEKSEIFDDQFSVERPDGSNFTLKIRSTKLEDSAMYFCASEGQPNEQFFGPGTRLTVL.

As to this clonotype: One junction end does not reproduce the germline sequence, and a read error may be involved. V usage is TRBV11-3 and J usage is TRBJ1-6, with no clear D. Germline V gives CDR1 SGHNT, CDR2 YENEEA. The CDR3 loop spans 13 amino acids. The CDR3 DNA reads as TGTGCCAGCAGCTCTTACTCAGGCTCACTCCTCCACTTT. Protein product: CASSSYSGSLLHF.

The CDR3 sequence: CSGQGARDTQYF. The CDR3 region has the DNA TGCAGTGGTCAGGGGGCGAGAGATACGCAGTATTTT. The chain has TRBV20-1 and TRBJ2-3; TRBD1 agrees at 8 bases. Trimming removed 7 bases from V and 5 bases from J; junction bases left unmatched: 5. Germline V gene lookup returns CDR1 DFQATT and CDR2 SNEGSKA (reference sequence). The CDR3 has 12 residues.

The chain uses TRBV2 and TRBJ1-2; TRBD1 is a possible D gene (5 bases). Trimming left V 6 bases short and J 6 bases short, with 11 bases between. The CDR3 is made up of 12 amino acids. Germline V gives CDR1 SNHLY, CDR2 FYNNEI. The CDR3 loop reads CASREGYHGYTF. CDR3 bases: TGTGCCAGCAGGGAGGGGTACCATGGCTACACCTTC. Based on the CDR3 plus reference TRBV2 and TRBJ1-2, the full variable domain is EPEVTQTPSHQVTQMGQEVILRCVPISNHLYFYWYRQILGQKVEFLVSFYNNEISEKSEIFDDQFSVERPDGSNFTLKIRSTKLEDSAMYFCASREGYHGYTFGSGTRLTVV.